Listed here are 28 T cell receptor beta chains from one sample, sequenced in a study of T cell responses to AZD1222 COVID-19 vaccine. Assay used: immunoSEQ multiplex PCR; TCRdb lists only in-frame clones, some missing. The top ten hold approximately 9.1% of the sample, which has some 80,000 clones, around 88% seen once. Material: peripheral blood, obtained 28 days after the second dose of the MenACWY control vaccine. The origin of the receptors is an adult who received the MenACWY meningococcal vaccine as a control.

This chain connects TRBV9 to TRBJ2-3; D gene uncertain. V lost 0 bases, J lost 5 bases, and 10 bases lay in between. CDR1 and CDR2 (germline): SGDLS, YYNGEE. The CDR3 covers 14 residues. The CDR3 loop reads CASSVGSPGDTQYF. In DNA, the CDR3 is TGTGCCAGCAGCGTAGGTAGCCCCGGAGATACGCAGTATTTT. The whole variable domain, filled in from reference TRBV9 and TRBJ2-3, reads DSGVTQTPKHLITATGQRVTLRCSPRSGDLSVYWYQQSLDQGLQFLIQYYNGEERAKGNILERFSAQQFPDLHSELNLSSLELGDSALYFCASSVGSPGDTQYFGPGTRLTVL.

The CDR3 DNA follows: TGTGCCAGCTCACCACAGGGACTAGCGGCACCCAATGAGCAGTTCTTC. The encoded protein is CASSPQGLAAPNEQFF. The chain joins TRBV18 to TRBJ2-1; 11 bases match TRBD2. This CDR3 comprises 16 residues. CDR1 KGHSH and CDR2 LQKENI come from the germline V gene. J gave up 6 bases and V 1 base, and 5 bases lay outside the gene matches.

V gene TRBV4-3 combines with J gene TRBJ2-1; perhaps TRBD2 as D (6 bases). The CDR3 loop spans 14 amino acids. Trimming took off 4 bases at V and 12 bases at J, with 19 bases between the two ends. Germline V CDR1 and CDR2: LGHNA, YSLEER. The CDR3, as DNA: TGCGCCAGCAGCCGGAATGCCCGGGAGTGGGGGCAGTTCTTC. Residues: CASSRNAREWGQFF.

A few counts support this clone. This chain uses TRBV7-9 with TRBJ1-1, with D maybe TRBD1 (6 bases). CDR3 length: 14 amino acids. The V and J ends lost 8 bases and 5 bases respectively, with 18 bases between them. Germline V gene lookup returns CDR1 SEHNR and CDR2 FQNEAQ (reference sequence). CDR3 DNA: TGTGCCAGCCCCGGGGGGGGGCGAGGGACTGAAGCTTTCTTT. This gives the protein CASPGGGRGTEAFF.

The chain is built from TRBV30 and TRBJ1-5, with TRBD1 as a possible D gene (6 bases). Germline V CDR1 and CDR2: GTSNPN, SVGIG (reference sequence). V was pared by 4 bases and J by 2 bases, with 15 bases between. The CDR3 runs 15 residues. CDR3 loop: CAWKDTRQGNQPQHF. CDR3 nucleotides: TGTGCCTGGAAAGATACCAGACAGGGCAATCAGCCCCAGCATTTT.

J is TRBJ1-1 and V is TRBV3-1 (or the pseudogene TRBV3-2); D is undetermined. Germline V gives CDR1 LGHDT, CDR2 YNNKEL (reference sequence). V lost 10 bases and J lost 1, with 13 bases in between. The CDR3 sequence is 13 residues long. The chain's CDR3 is CATAGNPNTEAFF. CDR3 nucleotides: TGTGCCACCGCCGGGAACCCGAACACTGAAGCTTTCTTT.

The genes are TRBV7-2 and TRBJ2-7, with TRBD2 matching 15 bases. Trimming removed 1 base from V and 7 bases from J; junction bases left unmatched: 5. Germline values: CDR1 SGHTA, CDR2 FQGNSA. CDR3 length: 16 amino acids. The CDR3 loop reads CASSLVAGLAGGEQYF. CDR3 coding DNA: TGTGCCAGCAGCTTAGTAGCGGGACTAGCGGGGGGTGAGCAGTACTTC.

DNA for the CDR3: TGTGCCAGCGGAGACAGGGGGGTGGAGACCCAGTACTTC. Translating it yields CASGDRGVETQYF. This chain uses TRBV28 with TRBJ2-5, with TRBD1 matching 9 bases. The ends lost 8 bases at V and 5 bases at J; junction bases unmatched: 6. Germline V gives CDR1 MDHEN, CDR2 SYDVKM. The CDR3 has 13 residues.

A word on this clone: A single base separates this from a much larger clone, so it may be a read error. V gene TRBV6-5 combines with J gene TRBJ2-3, with D perhaps matching TRBD1 or TRBD2 (6 bases each). Trimming shortened V by 0 bases and J by 0 bases, and 10 bases separated the two germline ends. The CDR3 is 16 amino acids. Germline V gene lookup returns CDR1 MNHEY and CDR2 SVGAGI. CDR3: CASSYSGGLSTDTQYF. CDR3 nucleotides: TGTGCCAGCAGTTACTCGGGGGGCCTTAGCACAGATACGCAGTATTTT.

V and J are TRBV3-1 (or the pseudogene TRBV3-2) and TRBJ1-6; the match to TRBD1 covers 8 bases. V lost 6 bases to trimming and J lost 10 bases; unmatched junction nucleotides: 5. The CDR3 runs to 13 residues. From germline, CDR1 is LGHDT and CDR2 YNNKEL (reference sequence). For the CDR3, the DNA is TGTGCCAGCAGGACAGGGGACCGGTCACCCCTCCACTTT. Residues: CASRTGDRSPLHF.

The genes are TRBV28 and TRBJ1-1; no clear D gene. The ends were cut back, 5 bases at V and 1 base at J, with 11 bases in the middle. The CDR3 length is 14 residues. Per germline, CDR1 MDHEN and CDR2 SYDVKM. CDR3: CASSPSDRNTEAFF. CDR3 in DNA: TGTGCCAGCAGTCCGTCGGATAGGAACACTGAAGCTTTCTTT.

This clone appeared once. The chain uses TRBV5-6 and TRBJ1-4; TRBD1 matches at 8 bases. The CDR3 runs to 15 residues. The V and J ends lost 4 bases and 4 bases, in that order; junction bases with no gene match: 6. Germline assignment: CDR1 SGHDT and CDR2 YYEEEE. The CDR3 protein is CASSTGQGNNEKLFF. In DNA, the CDR3 is TGTGCCAGCAGCACCGGACAGGGAAATAATGAAAAACTGTTTTTT.

The V call is TRBV27, the J call TRBJ1-2, with D unresolved. CDR3 length equals 13 residues. Germline V CDR1 and CDR2: MNHEY, SMNVEV (reference sequence). Trimming left V 2 bases short and J 4 bases short, with 8 bases between. Here the CDR3 DNA reads TGTGCCAGCAGTTTAGGGCGGGCCTATGGCTACACCTTC. Translation: CASSLGRAYGYTF.

The V call is TRBV10-3, the J call TRBJ1-2; D not resolved. V shed 6 bases and J shed 5 bases, with 16 bases lying between them. Germline V gene sequence: CDR1 ENHRY, CDR2 SYGVKD. CDR3 length equals 14 residues. The chain's CDR3 is CAIRPGSGPYGYTF. The CDR3 nucleotides read TGTGCCATCAGGCCCGGGTCAGGACCTTATGGCTACACCTTC.

V and J are TRBV4-1 and TRBJ1-2; D gene uncertain. Germline-derived CDR1 and CDR2 are MGHRA and YSYEKL. V was trimmed by 0 bases and J by 8 bases, leaving 13 bases between them. This CDR3 has 14 amino acids. The CDR3 loop is CASSQDPVSLGYTF. DNA for the CDR3: TGCGCCAGCAGCCAAGATCCGGTTTCGCTCGGCTACACCTTC.

The CDR3 DNA reads TGTGCCAGCAGCTTAGAAGGGGGCTATGGCTACACCTTC. It specifies CASSLEGGYGYTF. The chain combines TRBV11-3 with TRBJ1-2; TRBD1 is a possible D gene (6 bases). V was shortened by 0 bases and J by 4 bases, with 6 bases between the two germline ends. Germline CDR1 is SGHNT and CDR2 is YENEEA. CDR3 length: 13 amino acids.

This sequence joins TRBV5-6 and TRBJ2-2; D could derive from TRBD1 or TRBD2 (5 bases each). Per germline, CDR1 SGHDT and CDR2 YYEEEE. The CDR3 extends over 17 amino acids. Trimming removed 6 bases at V and 1 base at J, with 19 bases between. The CDR3 sequence is CASTRTGIQGNTGELFF. As DNA, the CDR3 is TGTGCCAGCACCCGCACGGGAATCCAGGGGAACACCGGGGAGCTGTTTTTT.

This clone came up once. This chain uses TRBV2 with TRBJ1-4; 8 positions match TRBD1. The CDR3 loop spans 15 amino acids. Germline CDR1 is SNHLY and CDR2 is FYNNEI. J was trimmed by 4 bases and V by 2 bases; bases with no gene match: 3. CDR3: CASSEPDRGNEKLFF. The CDR3, as DNA: TGTGCCAGCAGTGAACCCGACAGGGGTAATGAAAAACTGTTTTTT.

The V and J genes are TRBV19 and TRBJ2-3; D remains unclear. This CDR3 region has 13 residues. The V gene's germline CDR1 is LNHDA and CDR2 SQIVND (reference sequence). The V end was cut by 3 bases, the J end by 3 bases, with 7 bases between. This CDR3 is CASSIPQTDTQYF. CDR3 nucleotides: TGTGCCAGTAGTATCCCCCAGACAGATACGCAGTATTTT.

The V and J genes are TRBV7-7 and TRBJ1-4; no clear D. The CDR3 has 13 amino acids. Trimming shortened V by 5 bases and J by 0 bases, and 4 bases separated the two germline ends. CDR1 and CDR2 (germline): SSHAT, FNYEAQ (reference sequence). In DNA, the CDR3 is TGTGCCAGCAGCGCAGCAACTAATGAAAAACTGTTTTTT. Amino acid sequence: CASSAATNEKLFF.

The chain employs TRBV5-4 and TRBJ2-3, with 9 bases identical to TRBD2. CDR1 is SGHNT, CDR2 YYREEE, per germline (reference sequence). This CDR3 contains 15 residues. The V gene end was trimmed by 0 bases and the J gene end by 4 bases; junction bases not matched to a gene: 3. CDR3 region: CASSLAVAGADTQYF. As DNA, the CDR3 is TGTGCCAGCAGCTTGGCTGTAGCGGGGGCAGATACGCAGTATTTT.

The chain couples TRBV7-6 to TRBJ2-6; possibly TRBD2 for D (5 bases). The CDR3 totals 15 residues. Germline CDR1 reads SGHVS; CDR2 reads FNYEAQ. The ends were cut back, 2 bases at V and 4 bases at J, with 9 bases in the middle. For the CDR3, the DNA is TGTGCCAGCAGCTTATTTGGGAGCGGGGCCAACGTCCTGACTTTC. Amino acids: CASSLFGSGANVLTF.

The V call is TRBV30, the J call TRBJ2-3, with D possibly called TRBD1 or TRBD2 (5 bases each). Germline V gene lookup returns CDR1 GTSNPN and CDR2 SVGIG (reference sequence). The CDR3 has 13 amino acids. Trimming removed 2 bases at V and 2 bases at J, with 8 bases between. The CDR3 loop is CAWSRGDTDTQYF. The CDR3 bases are TGTGCCTGGAGTAGAGGGGACACAGATACGCAGTATTTT.

The chain couples TRBV15 to TRBJ2-2; TRBD1 agrees at 8 bases. After removal of 2 bases from V and 2 bases from J, the junction contained 7 bases not matched to a gene. The germline gives CDR1 LNHNV, CDR2 YYDKDF (reference sequence). The CDR3 covers 17 residues. The CDR3 protein is CATSRNLGQGNTGELFF. For the CDR3, the DNA is TGTGCCACCAGCAGAAATTTAGGACAGGGTAACACCGGGGAGCTGTTTTTT.

J is TRBJ1-4 and V is TRBV28; D is undetermined. The ends were cut back, 2 bases at V and 8 bases at J, with 12 bases in the middle. This CDR3 spans 14 amino acids. Looked up from germline, CDR1 is MDHEN and CDR2 is SYDVKM. CDR3 amino acids: CASSLSWKIEKLFF. In nucleotides, the CDR3 is TGTGCCAGCAGTTTAAGTTGGAAAATCGAAAAACTGTTTTTT.

The V gene is TRBV5-6, the J gene TRBJ2-2, with D tentatively TRBD2 (7 bases). This CDR3 is 14 amino acids long. The V end was cut by 4 bases, the J end by 6 bases, with 13 bases between. CDR1 and CDR2 from the germline V gene are SGHDT and YYEEEE. The CDR3 sequence is CASSPYGGPGELFF. The CDR3 DNA follows: TGTGCCAGCAGCCCCTACGGGGGGCCCGGGGAGCTGTTTTTT.

The chain employs TRBV12-2 and TRBJ2-7; the table calls TRBD2, which could not be checked here. TRBV12-2 counts as a pseudogene. CDR3 length: 16 amino acids. Here the CDR3 reads CASRPRRGDVSYEQYF. The CDR3 bases are TGTGCAAGTCGCCCGCGCCGCGGCGACGTCTCCTACGAGCAGTACTTC.

The rearrangement links TRBV6-6 to TRBJ1-1; 10 bases align to TRBD1. CDR3 size: 16 residues. Trimming at V came to 4 bases and at J to 0 bases, leaving 5 bases not matched to a gene. Looked up from germline, CDR1 is MNHNY and CDR2 is SVGAGI (reference sequence). CDR3 in amino acids: CASSFGQGVVNTEAFF. The CDR3 DNA follows: TGTGCCAGCAGTTTCGGACAGGGGGTGGTGAACACTGAAGCTTTCTTT.